The T cell receptor (beta chain) under discussion was sequenced for a study of blood T cell repertoires in COVID-19. Per the study methods: Reference gene primer amplification gave nucleated cell count estimates. Only in-frame clones appear in the TCRdb table, and some are missing; sequencing was by immunoSEQ multiplex PCR. For V, J and clone size, that table is used; D and trimming come from the DNA. The data contain tens of thousands of clones, roughly 80% of them singletons. Trimming pared 7 bases from V and 2 bases from J, leaving 8 bases between. The CDR3 spans 12 residues. Germline V CDR1 and CDR2: MDHEN, SYDVKM.

Sequenced sample: peripheral blood. The V call is TRBV28, the J call TRBJ1-2; TRBD1 might be the D (5 bases). The origin of this receptor is a woman in her sixties or seventies with acute or convalescent COVID-19. CDR3: CASTTVNYGYTF. In DNA form, the CDR3 reads TGTGCCAGCACGACAGTAAACTATGGCTACACCTTC.